This T cell receptor beta chain was documented in a study of T-cell reconstitution after alpha-beta-depleted transplantation in children. Note on this clonotype: Antigen: not known.

Study outcomes and limitations: Recipient T cells and thymic progenitors that survived were the source of the high TCRbeta diversity seen at day 60 in some patients. Newly made T cells mostly supplied T-cell counts and diversity one year after transplant. Reportedly, alpha-beta T cells present about two months post-transplant originated from several hundred expanded clones of graft origin.

The CDR3 runs 15 residues. Germline V gives CDR1 LGHNA, CDR2 YSLEER. The ends were cut back, 0 bases at V and 7 bases at J, with 15 bases in the middle. During its preparation, the TCRbeta library received unique molecular identifiers. From the PCR reads, TCRdb called clonotypes with MiXCR, one entry per CDR3 protein. The data hold 800,000 to 1,000,000 distinct CDR3 sequences, with roughly 31% observed a single time. The chain carries TRBV4-3 and TRBJ1-2; D is perhaps TRBD1 (5 bases). This clonotype originated in a boy under two years old who had a stem cell transplant for SCID, so the T cells may come from the graft donor. This material consisted of PBMCs, mostly from graft donor cells, taken 360 days after TCRalphabeta/CD19-depleted stem cell transplant. This CDR3 is CASSQENNKRGGYTF. CDR3 nucleotides: TGCGCCAGCAGCCAAGAGAATAACAAAAGGGGTGGCTACACCTTC.